What follows is one TCR beta chain and its context. V lost 3 bases, J lost 1 base, and 7 bases stayed unmatched. The CDR3 is 16 amino acids. The germline gives CDR1 LNHNV, CDR2 YYDKDF (reference sequence). The entry originates in a study of T cell responses to AZD1222 COVID-19 vaccine. TCRdb's copy holds only in-frame clones and misses some; the assay was immunoSEQ multiplex PCR. The table shows approximately 160,000 clones, with approximately 90% occurring only once. Sequenced here: peripheral blood, sampled on day 0 of AZD1222 vaccination. The origin of this receptor is an adult in good health. This chain connects TRBV15 to TRBJ1-2, with 8 bases matching TRBD1. The CDR3 sequence: CATSRGTGEYNYGYTF. The CDR3 coding sequence is TGTGCCACCAGCAGGGGGACAGGAGAGTATAACTATGGCTACACCTTC.